This T cell receptor beta chain was sequenced in a study of blood T cell repertoires in COVID-19. Across the whole study: T cells, B-cell-depleted T cells, or PBMCs provided the cDNA or gDNA that served as material.

The CDR3 is 18 residues long. Germline CDR1 reads LGHNT; CDR2 reads FRNRAP. The junction had 6 bases not matched to a gene; V was cut back by 0 bases and J by 2 bases. As originally analysed: Reference gene primer amplification in the assay estimated nucleated cell counts. Here immunoSEQ multiplex PCR was the method, and the copy in TCRdb shows in-frame clones only, minus some. V and J calls and clone size are copied from that table; D and trimming were computed from the DNA. The sample includes some 64,000 clones, roughly 84% of them seen just once. The TCR sequence derives from a man aged 65 to 85 with acute or convalescent COVID-19. Source material: peripheral blood. The chain couples TRBV12-5 to TRBJ2-1, with 11 bases fitting TRBD2. DNA of the CDR3: TGTGCTAGTGGTTTGGTTCAGACTAGCGGGGTCCCCTACAATGAGCAGTTCTTC. This translates into CASGLVQTSGVPYNEQFF.